These T cell receptor beta chains were read from a single sample in a study of blood T cells in healthy people across ages. TCRdb reprocessed the 5' RACE reads via MiXCR and lists one record per CDR3 protein. The table includes 780,000 or so distinct CDR3 sequences, about 25% detected once. These same records also appear under a second study, on T cells of mothers and their children.

The sequenced sample was blood. The receptors shown here come from a boy younger than 18 in good health. The CDR3 runs from the conserved cysteine through the conserved F or W. The D gene is left open where the match is weak. The listing skips clone size in some rows; elsewhere it reads once, few, many or a size class.

d_gene	v_gene	abundance	j_gene	CDR3nt	CDR3aa
NA	TRBV20-1	NA	TRBJ2-7	TGCAGTGCTAGGAGCACCTCCTACGAGCAGTACTTC	CSARSTSYEQYF
NA	TRBV20-1	NA	TRBJ2-5	TGCAGTGCGAAGACCCGTAGGGGGGAGCGCCGGGAGACCCAGTACTTC	CSAKTRRGERRETQYF
NA	TRBV27	NA	TRBJ2-2	TGTGCCAGCAGAAGGGGGCTAGCGGGCTTCACCGGGGAGCTGTTTTTT	CASRRGLAGFTGELFF
TRBD2	TRBV6-2/TRBV6-3	NA	TRBJ2-7	TGTGCCAGCAGCAACCCCGGGACTAGCGGGATCTCCTACGAGCAGTACTTC	CASSNPGTSGISYEQYF
NA	TRBV29-1	many	TRBJ2-5	TGCAGCGTTGAGTCCGACTGGGTCCAAGAGACCCAGTACTTC	CSVESDWVQETQYF
NA	TRBV5-1	few	TRBJ2-7	TGCGCCAGCAGCTCTGGACGGATCGCCTACGAGCAGTACTTC	CASSSGRIAYEQYF
TRBD2	TRBV7-9	few	TRBJ2-1	TGTGCCAGCAGCTTAATCGGACTAGCGGCCTACAATGAGCAGTTCTTC	CASSLIGLAAYNEQFF
TRBD2	TRBV7-3	few	TRBJ2-1	TGTGCCAGCAGCTCGAGCGGGGGGGCCGTGCATGAGCAGTTCTTC	CASSSSGGAVHEQFF
NA	TRBV18	NA	TRBJ2-5	TGTGCCAGCTCACCACTCGCCGAAGGGGAGACCCAGTACTTC	CASSPLAEGETQYF
NA	TRBV27	few	TRBJ2-7	TGTGCCAGCAGTCCCCGCGTGGGAGGAGACTACGAGCAGTACTTC	CASSPRVGGDYEQYF
TRBD1	TRBV28	few	TRBJ2-7	TGTGCCAGCAGTCTAAAGGGACAGGGCTACGAGCAGTACTTC	CASSLKGQGYEQYF
NA	TRBV20-1	few	TRBJ2-7	TGCAGTGGAGAAGACGGGGCGAGCTCCTACGAGCAGTACTTC	CSGEDGASSYEQYF
NA	TRBV2	NA	TRBJ2-5	TGTGCCAGCAGTGAAGAGGCAGGGGTGGAGACCCAGTACTTC	CASSEEAGVETQYF
NA	TRBV18	few	TRBJ2-5	TGTGCCAGCTCACCATTGGAGCGAGAGACCCAGTACTTC	CASSPLERETQYF
TRBD2	TRBV19	NA	TRBJ2-1	TGTGCCAGTAGTATTACGAGCGGGGGGGCGAGGAATGAGCAGTTCTTC	CASSITSGGARNEQFF
NA	TRBV2	few	TRBJ2-5	TGTGCCAGCCCGAGGGGGGCGCAACAAGAGACCCAGTACTTC	CASPRGAQQETQYF
NA	TRBV29-1	few	TRBJ2-7	TGCAGCGTTGAAAGTGCATTGGGGCCTGGGGAGCAGTACTTC	CSVESALGPGEQYF
TRBD2	TRBV7-2	few	TRBJ2-5	TGTGCCAGCAGAGTGACGGCGGGGGGTGAGACCCAGTACTTC	CASRVTAGGETQYF
TRBD2	TRBV7-6	few	TRBJ2-1	TGTGCCAGCGCCAGACTAGCGGGAGAGGTTGAGCAGTTCTTC	CASARLAGEVEQFF
NA	TRBV12-3/TRBV12-4	NA	TRBJ2-6	TGTGCCAGCAGGGGGGACCGCTCTGGGGCCAACGTCCTGACTTTC	CASRGDRSGANVLTF
TRBD1	TRBV12-3/TRBV12-4	few	TRBJ1-2	TGTGCCAGCAGTTTAGAGGGGGCTGGCTACACCTTC	CASSLEGAGYTF
TRBD1	TRBV20-1	few	TRBJ2-7	TGCAGTGCTAGACCGGACAGGGACTCCTACGAGCAGTACTTC	CSARPDRDSYEQYF
NA	TRBV20-1	many	TRBJ1-1	TGCAGTGCTACAAACAGACAGGTTAGCACTGAAGCTTTCTTT	CSATNRQVSTEAFF
NA	TRBV29-1	few	TRBJ1-2	TGCAGCGTTGGGTCCTCTCGAGGCGGGATGGGCTACACCTTC	CSVGSSRGGMGYTF
NA	TRBV29-1	NA	TRBJ1-1	TGCAGCGTTAATAGGGAGGTGGATGAAGCTTTCTTT	CSVNREVDEAFF